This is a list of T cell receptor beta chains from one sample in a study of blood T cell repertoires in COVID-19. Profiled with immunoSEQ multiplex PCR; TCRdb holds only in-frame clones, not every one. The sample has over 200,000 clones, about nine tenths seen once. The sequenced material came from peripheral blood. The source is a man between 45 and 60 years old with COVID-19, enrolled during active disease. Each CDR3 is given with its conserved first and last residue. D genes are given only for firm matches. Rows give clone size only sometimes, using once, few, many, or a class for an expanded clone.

CASSLLGGQVTKNIQYF	TGTGCCAGCAGCCTCTTAGGAGGCCAAGTAACCAAAAACATTCAGTACTTC	NA	TRBV3-1/TRBV3-2	TRBJ2-4	NA
CSVLRPEDEKLFF	TGCAGCGTCCTACGACCCGAGGATGAAAAACTGTTTTTT	few	TRBV29-1	TRBJ1-4	NA
CASTTGTGANVLTF	TGTGCCAGTACCACAGGGACTGGGGCCAACGTCCTGACTTTC	NA	TRBV19	TRBJ2-6	NA
CASSPTARSGVNYTWQYF	TGTGCCAGCAGCCCGACTGCCCGTAGCGGGGTGAATTATACGTGGCAGTATTTT	NA	TRBV3-1/TRBV3-2	TRBJ2-3	TRBD2
CASSQRTSGDTQYF	TGTGCCAGCAGCCAACGGACTAGCGGAGATACGCAGTATTTT	NA	TRBV7-9	TRBJ2-3	TRBD2
CASSLGWQDTEAFF	TGTGCCAGCAGCTTAGGGTGGCAGGACACTGAAGCTTTCTTT	once	TRBV11-2	TRBJ1-1	NA
CASTKYTGELFF	TGTGCCAGCACCAAATACACCGGGGAGCTGTTTTTT	NA	TRBV7-2	TRBJ2-2	NA
CASKLQGPYEQYF	TGTGCCAGCAAATTACAGGGACCCTACGAGCAGTACTTC	NA	TRBV6-5	TRBJ2-7	NA
CASSTRSLDEQFF	TGTGCCAGCAGCACCCGGTCGCTGGATGAGCAGTTCTTC	NA	TRBV7-9	TRBJ2-1	NA
CASSVPLPDAGEGYTF	TGTGCCAGCAGCGTCCCCCTACCGGACGCTGGGGAGGGCTACACCTTC	NA	TRBV9	TRBJ1-2	NA
CASSSRQGNYGYTF	TGTGCCAGCAGTTCCCGACAGGGGAACTATGGCTACACCTTC	NA	TRBV27	TRBJ1-2	TRBD1
CASSDQADSYNEQFF	TGTGCCAGCAGTGATCAGGCAGATTCCTACAATGAGCAGTTCTTC	once	TRBV6-4	TRBJ2-1	NA
CAWREGPPPYNEQFF	TGTGCCTGGAGGGAGGGGCCGCCCCCCTACAATGAGCAGTTCTTC	NA	TRBV30	TRBJ2-1	NA
CASSVAQGIGEKLFF	TGTGCCAGCAGCGTAGCTCAGGGAATTGGGGAAAAACTGTTTTTT	NA	TRBV9	TRBJ1-4	NA
CASSLTAGRGEQFF	TGTGCCAGCAGCTTAACGGCTGGCAGGGGTGAGCAGTTCTTC	NA	TRBV7-3	TRBJ2-1	NA